Sequencing of this TCR beta chain was carried out in a study of beta chain features in type 1 diabetes. Study overall: Across all samples, roughly 98,000,000 sorted cells were examined. Study-level points and caveats: Within each of all four CD4+ subsets, Type 1 diabetes patients had TCRB CDR3s that were moderately but significantly shorter. Possible PCR preference for shorter templates applied equally to patients and controls.

A CD45RO/CCR7/CD25/CD127/CD95/CD27 panel sorted naive, central memory, regulatory and stem cell-like memory CD4+ cells. This clone came up a few times. Its specificity is not known. Investigators reverse transcribed all isolated RNA, so they sequenced expressed TCRB transcripts. TCRdb's copy holds only in-frame clones and misses some; the assay was immunoSEQ multiplex PCR. The sample has approximately 260,000 clones, about 24% seen once; the top ten hold about 0.011%. The sequence derives from a woman aged 25 to 45 with type 1 diabetes. The sequenced material came from naive CD4+ T cells from blood.

The DNA for the CDR3 is TGTGCCAGCAGCTCGTACGCGGGAGGGTTCAATGAGCAGTTCTTC. It encodes CASSSYAGGFNEQFF. The chain links TRBV11-2 to TRBJ2-1, with 9 bases aligning to TRBD2. V lost 4 bases and J lost 6; bases outside the gene matches: 7. CDR1 and CDR2 from the germline V gene are SGHAT and FQNNGV. The CDR3 totals 15 residues.